Listed below are T cell receptor beta chains from one sample, sequenced in a study of early T cells in non-severe SARS-CoV-2 infection. TCRdb processed the 5' RACE reads anew with MiXCR; each CDR3 protein has one entry. The table lists 50,000 to 60,000 distinct CDR3 sequences, 5.5% to 7.5% of them singletons, with about 3.9% in the top ten. Sequences were obtained from whole blood. All receptors come from an adult who was a healthcare worker with PCR-confirmed SARS-CoV-2 infection or an uninfected control (not recorded which). The CDR3 runs from the conserved cysteine through the conserved F or W. Each record gives: V gene, clone size, D gene, J gene, CDR3 DNA, CDR3 protein. D genes are given only for firm matches. The listing skips clone size in some rows; elsewhere it reads once, few, many or a size class.

>TRBV11-2|many|TRBD2|TRBJ2-7
TGTGCCAGCAGCTCACGACTAGCGGGCTCGGGAGAGCAGTACTTC
CASSSRLAGSGEQYF
>TRBV15|many|NA|TRBJ1-6
TGTGCCACCAGCCCTGCGCAGGAGAGTTCACCCCTCCACTTT
CATSPAQESSPLHF
>TRBV3-1|few|TRBD2|TRBJ2-3
TGTGCCAGCAGCCAGTCCCGGACTAGCCCACGCACAGATACGCAGTATTTT
CASSQSRTSPRTDTQYF
>TRBV7-9|many|TRBD1|TRBJ2-3
TGTGCCAGCAAGACAGGGGTAGCAGATACGCAGTATTTT
CASKTGVADTQYF
>TRBV7-9|many|NA|TRBJ2-7
TGTGCCAGCTCCGCGTCAGCCGCCTACGAGCAGTACTTC
CASSASAAYEQYF
>TRBV6-2/TRBV6-3|few|NA|TRBJ1-2
TGTGCCAGCAGTTCCGACATCTATGGCTACACCTTC
CASSSDIYGYTF
>TRBV6-1|many|NA|TRBJ2-3
TGTGCCAGCCAACCGGGACACATAGGAGATACGCAGTATTTT
CASQPGHIGDTQYF
>TRBV7-6|many|TRBD2|TRBJ2-5
TGTGCCAGCAGCTTAAACCCGGCTTTGACTAGCGGGGGCCAGTACCAAGAGACCCAGTACTTC
CASSLNPALTSGGQYQETQYF
>TRBV20-1|many|TRBD1|TRBJ2-1
TGCAGTGCTAAACGTCGGACAGGGGGCACCTACAATGAGCAGTTCTTC
CSAKRRTGGTYNEQFF
>TRBV3-1|NA|NA|TRBJ2-2
TGTGCCAGCAGTCGGAACACAGGGGCAGCGGGCACCGGGGAGCTGTTTTTT
CASSRNTGAAGTGELFF
>TRBV7-9|NA|TRBD1|TRBJ1-2
TGTGCCAGCAGCTCCGGGACAGGGAGTCCCTATGGCTACACCTTC
CASSSGTGSPYGYTF
>TRBV3-1|NA|TRBD2|TRBJ2-7
TGTGCCAGCAGCCAAGATTCTAGCGGCGCCTACGGGCAGTACTTC
CASSQDSSGAYGQYF
>TRBV20-1|many|TRBD1|TRBJ2-4
TGCAGTGCCCAACAGGGGGCCAAAAACATTCAGTACTTC
CSAQQGAKNIQYF
>TRBV7-9|few|NA|TRBJ2-7
TGTGCCAGCAGCTTGGCCACAACCCCCGCCTTC
CASSLATTPAF
>TRBV18|many|NA|TRBJ1-1
TGTGCCAGCTCTCAACAGGTGAACACTGAAGCTTTCTTT
CASSQQVNTEAFF
>TRBV11-2|NA|NA|TRBJ2-4
TGTGCCAGCAGCTTAGCGAGAAGTATACGGGGTGACATTCAGTACTTC
CASSLARSIRGDIQYF
>TRBV20-1|few|NA|TRBJ2-2
TGCAGTGGTATGGGACAAGAGAACACCGGGGAGCTGTTTTTT
CSGMGQENTGELFF
>TRBV5-6|NA|NA|TRBJ1-2
TGTGCCAGCAGCTTGGGAAGGGAGACATTTGGCTACACCTTC
CASSLGRETFGYTF
>TRBV24-1|many|NA|TRBJ1-2
TGTGCCACCAGTGTCATTCCGGGGGGCGACTATGGCTACACCTTC
CATSVIPGGDYGYTF
>TRBV7-2|NA|NA|TRBJ1-5
TGTGCCAGCAGCTTAGAAGTGGGCACCAATCAGCCCCAGCATTTT
CASSLEVGTNQPQHF
>TRBV20-1|many|NA|TRBJ2-3
TGCAGTGCTGACTCGGGGGGCACAGATACGCAGTATTTT
CSADSGGTDTQYF
>TRBV4-3|many|NA|TRBJ2-1
TGCGCCAGCAGCCAAGATCGAGGGGGTTACAATGAGCAGTTCTTC
CASSQDRGGYNEQFF
>TRBV7-9|few|NA|TRBJ2-7
TGTGCCAGCAGCTTAAGTGGGTTGGAGACCTACGAGCAGTACTTC
CASSLSGLETYEQYF
>TRBV24-1|many|TRBD2|TRBJ2-5
TGTGCCACCAGTGATGGAGCGGGGGGGGAGACCCAGTACTTC
CATSDGAGGETQYF
>TRBV9|NA|NA|TRBJ2-7
TGTGCCAGCAGCGAGGGGTGGGGGTCCTACGAGCAGTACTTC
CASSEGWGSYEQYF
>TRBV15|NA|TRBD1|TRBJ1-4
TGTGCCACCAGCAATGGACAGGGGACTAATGAAAAACTGTTTTTT
CATSNGQGTNEKLFF
>TRBV7-6|few|NA|TRBJ2-1
TGTGCCAGCAACTCAGTATCGGGGCCGGGTGAGCAGTTCTTC
CASNSVSGPGEQFF
>TRBV6-1|few|NA|TRBJ1-1
TGTGCCAGCAGTTGGGGATGGGCTGAAGCTTTCTTT
CASSWGWAEAFF
>TRBV18|many|NA|TRBJ2-6
TGTGCCAGCTCAAATACAGAGTCTGGGGCCAACGTCCTGACTTTC
CASSNTESGANVLTF
>TRBV19|NA|NA|TRBJ1-6
TGTGCCAGTATGGGCGACTCCCTGAGCTCCTATAATTCACCCCTCCACTTT
CASMGDSLSSYNSPLHF
>TRBV6-5|NA|NA|TRBJ2-1
TGTGCCAGCAGAGCCTTGGGGGCATACAATGAGCAGTTCTTC
CASRALGAYNEQFF
>TRBV27|few|TRBD1|TRBJ2-7
TGTGCCAGCAGTTTAATGAGGGCCTCAGGGGGCGAGCAGTACTTC
CASSLMRASGGEQYF
>TRBV27|many|NA|TRBJ1-5
TGTGCCAGCAGCCAACATGGGGGCGAGCCCCAGCATTTT
CASSQHGGEPQHF
>TRBV27|NA|NA|TRBJ1-1
TGTGCCAGCAGCCCTCTCCCTAAAAACACTGAAGCTTTCTTT
CASSPLPKNTEAFF
>TRBV5-1|many|NA|TRBJ2-1
TGCGCCAGCAGCTTTCGGCGGGGGCGGACGGATGAGCAGTTCTTC
CASSFRRGRTDEQFF
>TRBV4-3|NA|TRBD1|TRBJ2-3
TGCGCCAGCAGCCAAGATATGGACAGGGACACAGATACGCAGTATTTT
CASSQDMDRDTDTQYF
>TRBV7-3|many|NA|TRBJ1-5
TGTGCCAGCAGCCTGGACAGCAATCAGCCCCAGCATTTT
CASSLDSNQPQHF
>TRBV6-4|many|TRBD2|TRBJ2-1
TGTGCCAGCAGTAGCGGGGAAATGGGCAATGAGCAGTTCTTC
CASSSGEMGNEQFF
>TRBV15|many|NA|TRBJ2-3
TGTGCCACCAGCAGGGGGGGACCCACAGATACGCAGTATTTT
CATSRGGPTDTQYF
>TRBV28|many|TRBD2|TRBJ2-1
TGTGCCAGCAGTGTTAGCGGGGGCGCCTACAATGAGCAGTTCTTC
CASSVSGGAYNEQFF
>TRBV28|few|NA|TRBJ2-7
TGTGCCAGCAGTTTAATAGACTACGAGCAGTACTTC
CASSLIDYEQYF